This T cell receptor (beta chain) was identified during a study of blood T cells in healthy people across ages. General observations from the study: Versus aged donors, long-lived donors had higher diversity and more naive CD4+ cells. The CMV status of each donor remained undetermined, and this could have confounded shifts in expanded clonotypes.

The table lists this clonotype with a few counts. The antigen remains unidentified. The authors ran a second PCR of roughly 7 to 11 cycles using a sample-barcoded 5' primer and a J-beta primer mix. Carrying 12 random nucleotides, a template-switch adaptor labeled each individual cDNA molecule. In TCRdb, the 5' RACE reads were re-called with MiXCR into one record per CDR3 protein. The data contain about 290,000 distinct CDR3 sequences, around 29% of them singletons. Trimming shortened V by 2 bases and J by 4 bases, and 11 bases separated the two germline ends. The CDR3 runs to 14 residues. Germline V gives CDR1 MGHDK, CDR2 SYGVNS. Staff drew roughly 10 milliliters of peripheral blood from each donor.

The TCR was taken from a woman in her seventies in good health. The sample consisted of blood. The chain employs TRBV25-1 and TRBJ1-1; tentatively, D is TRBD1 (5 bases). CDR3 nucleotide sequence: TGTGCCAGCAGTGAAATCGCAGGGCGCACTGAAGCTTTCTTT. Residues: CASSEIAGRTEAFF.